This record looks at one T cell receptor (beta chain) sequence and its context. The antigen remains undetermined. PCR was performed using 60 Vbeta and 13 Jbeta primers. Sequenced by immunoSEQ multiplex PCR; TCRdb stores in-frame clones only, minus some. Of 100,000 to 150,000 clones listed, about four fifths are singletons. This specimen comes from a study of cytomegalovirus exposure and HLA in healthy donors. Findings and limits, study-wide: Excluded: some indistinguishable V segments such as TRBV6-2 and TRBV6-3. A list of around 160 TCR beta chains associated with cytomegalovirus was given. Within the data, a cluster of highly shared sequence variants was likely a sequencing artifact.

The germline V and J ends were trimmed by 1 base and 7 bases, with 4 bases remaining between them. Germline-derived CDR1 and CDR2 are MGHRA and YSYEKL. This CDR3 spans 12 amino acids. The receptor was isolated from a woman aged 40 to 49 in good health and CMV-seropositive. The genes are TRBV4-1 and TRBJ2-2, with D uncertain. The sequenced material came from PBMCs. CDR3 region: CASSQGIGELFF. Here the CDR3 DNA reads TGCGCCAGCAGCCAAGGTATCGGGGAGCTGTTTTTT.